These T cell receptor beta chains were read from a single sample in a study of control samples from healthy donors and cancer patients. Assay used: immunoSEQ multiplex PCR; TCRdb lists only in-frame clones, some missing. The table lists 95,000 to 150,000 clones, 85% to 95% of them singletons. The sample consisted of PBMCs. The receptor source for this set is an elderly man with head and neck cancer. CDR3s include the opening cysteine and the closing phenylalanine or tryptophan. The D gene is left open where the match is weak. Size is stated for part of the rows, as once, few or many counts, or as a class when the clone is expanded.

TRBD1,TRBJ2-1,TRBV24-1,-,CATRDRDNEQFF,TGTGCCACCAGAGACAGGGACAATGAGCAGTTCTTC
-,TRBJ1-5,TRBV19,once,CASSMGRYDQPQHF,TGTGCCAGTAGTATGGGCAGATATGATCAGCCCCAGCATTTT
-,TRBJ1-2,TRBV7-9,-,CASSLAEDGYTF,TGTGCCAGCAGCTTAGCGGAGGATGGCTACACCTTC
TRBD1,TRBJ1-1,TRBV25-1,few,CASSMTGDTEAFF,TGTGCCAGCAGCATGACAGGGGACACTGAAGCTTTCTTT
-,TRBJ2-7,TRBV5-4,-,CASSLVVGPVGYEQYF,TGTGCCAGCAGCTTGGTGGTGGGACCGGTGGGCTACGAGCAGTACTTC
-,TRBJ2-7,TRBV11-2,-,CASSLWTSDDYEQYF,TGTGCCAGCAGCTTATGGACCTCCGACGACTACGAGCAGTACTTC
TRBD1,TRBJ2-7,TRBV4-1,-,CASSQSPGGTGAHEQYF,TGCGCCAGCAGCCAATCTCCCGGGGGGACAGGGGCCCACGAGCAGTACTTC
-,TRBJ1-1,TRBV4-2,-,CASSQDGRGGTEAFF,TGTGCCAGCAGCCAAGATGGCAGGGGTGGCACTGAAGCTTTCTTT
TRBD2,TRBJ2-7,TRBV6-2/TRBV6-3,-,CASSYSRLQRESDEQYF,TGTGCCAGCAGTTACTCGCGGTTGCAGCGGGAGTCTGACGAGCAGTACTTC
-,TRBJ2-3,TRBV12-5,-,CASGRGTGRAAGTQYF,TGTGCTAGTGGAAGGGGGACGGGACGCGCAGCGGGGACGCAGTATTTT
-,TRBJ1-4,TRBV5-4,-,CASSSDSRATNEKLFF,TGTGCCAGCAGCTCCGACAGTCGGGCAACTAATGAAAAACTGTTTTTT
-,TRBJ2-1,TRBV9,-,CASSPRGLGPRHEQFF,TGTGCCAGCAGCCCCAGGGGCCTAGGACCAAGGCATGAGCAGTTCTTC
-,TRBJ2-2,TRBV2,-,CASRGNWNTGELFF,TGTGCCAGCAGAGGGAATTGGAACACCGGGGAGCTGTTTTTT
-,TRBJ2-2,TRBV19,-,CASRPGANPTGELFF,TGTGCCAGTAGACCGGGGGCCAACCCGACCGGGGAGCTGTTTTTT
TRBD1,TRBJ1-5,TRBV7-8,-,CASSLRLFPSQGHQPQHF,TGTGCCAGCAGCTTAAGATTGTTCCCCTCACAGGGGCATCAGCCCCAGCATTTT
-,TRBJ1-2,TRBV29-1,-,CSLGGYTF,TGCAGCTTAGGGGGCTACACCTTC
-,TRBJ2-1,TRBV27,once,CASSLLQVNEQFF,TGTGCCAGCAGTTTATTACAGGTCAATGAGCAGTTCTTC
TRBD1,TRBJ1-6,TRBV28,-,CASRTGDSPLHF,TGTGCCAGTAGGACAGGGGATTCACCCCTCCACTTT
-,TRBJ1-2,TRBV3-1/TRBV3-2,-,CASSQESSVYYGYTF,TGTGCCAGCAGCCAAGAGAGTTCAGTCTACTATGGCTACACCTTC
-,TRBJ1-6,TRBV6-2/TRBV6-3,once,CASSYRAVTLHF,TGTGCCAGCAGTTACCGAGCAGTCACCCTCCACTTT
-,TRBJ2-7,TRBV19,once,CASSKKPGQTYEQYF,TGTGCCAGTAGTAAAAAACCGGGACAAACCTACGAGCAGTACTTC
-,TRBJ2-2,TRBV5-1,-,CASSLSDPNTGELFF,TGCGCCAGCAGCTTGAGCGACCCGAACACCGGGGAGCTGTTTTTT
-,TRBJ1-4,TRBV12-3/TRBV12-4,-,CASTPNVAEKLFF,TGTGCCAGCACCCCTAATGTGGCCGAAAAACTGTTTTTT
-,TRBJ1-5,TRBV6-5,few,CASSYSGGSNQPQHF,TGTGCCAGCAGTTACTCGGGAGGTAGCAATCAGCCCCAGCATTTT